This T cell receptor beta chain was captured by sequencing in a study of cytomegalovirus exposure and HLA in healthy donors. CDR3 size: 12 residues. The V gene end was trimmed by 2 bases and the J gene end by 7 bases; junction bases not matched to a gene: 2. CDR1 SGHDT and CDR2 YYEEEE come from the germline V gene. PCR primers comprised 60 Vbeta and 13 Jbeta primers. Some clones are missing from TCRdb's copy, which holds only in-frame ones; the method was immunoSEQ multiplex PCR. The sample carries about 190,000 clones, around 77% recorded once. About this clone: The same CDR3 also results from other DNA sequences found in this sample.

Sequenced sample: PBMCs. The sequence was collected from a woman younger than 35 in good health and CMV-seronegative. V gene TRBV5-6 combines with J gene TRBJ1-2, with 7 bases aligning to TRBD1. CDR3 DNA: TGTGCCAGCAGCTTATACAGGGGTGGCTACACCTTC. Translation gives CASSLYRGGYTF.